This T cell receptor (beta chain) was identified during a study of cytomegalovirus exposure and HLA in healthy donors. Overall study: Genetic ancestry analysis placed approximately 78% of the 398 donors that were genotyped in the Caucasian-associated cluster. General observations from the study: Prediction of most subjects' HLA-A and HLA-B alleles by TCR beta sequences was reportedly accurate. TCR sequences were mostly rare, though some public TCRs occurred in many donors. An analysis was carried out at a later point. It showed that HLA-associated TCR beta chains were more clonally expanded than equally common non-associated chains.

As concerns this clone: Antigen unknown.

Germline V lookup: CDR1 LNHDA, CDR2 SQIVND (reference sequence). There are 16 residues in the CDR3. V gave up 1 base and J gave up 9 bases; unmatched junction bases: 6. Amplification used 60 Vbeta primers and 13 Jbeta primers. Profiled with immunoSEQ multiplex PCR; TCRdb holds only in-frame clones, not every one. The sample holds about 150,000 clones, more than 75% seen once. V is TRBV19 and J is TRBJ2-1, with 13 bases lining up with TRBD2. The sequence was collected from a middle-aged woman in good health and CMV-seropositive. Sample: PBMCs. CDR3 protein: CASSIGTSGRTAEQFF. CDR3 sequence (DNA): TGTGCCAGTAGTATAGGGACTAGCGGGAGAACAGCTGAGCAGTTCTTC.